Here is one T cell receptor beta chain with its context. Its target is unknown. Primers included in the PCR were 60 Vbeta and 13 Jbeta primers. TCRdb keeps only in-frame clones here, not all; method: immunoSEQ multiplex PCR. The sample yields around 99,000 clones, around 82% seen once. Looked up from germline, CDR1 is SNHLY and CDR2 is FYNNEI. The CDR3 has 15 residues. V lost 6 bases to trimming and J lost 2 bases; unmatched junction nucleotides: 8. This specimen comes from a study of cytomegalovirus exposure and HLA in healthy donors. The study's findings and limits: The majority of CMV-associated TCR beta chains were reported as apparently HLA-restricted in a later analysis. A later analysis by the authors found several of the most significant clusters apparently linked to common viral pathogens.

This receptor was obtained from a middle-aged man in good health and CMV-seronegative. The sequenced sample consisted of PBMCs. This chain links TRBV2 with TRBJ2-3; 7 nucleotides agree with TRBD1. The CDR3 DNA reads TGTGCCAGCAGAGCGGCACAGGGGTACACAGATACGCAGTATTTT. Translation gives CASRAAQGYTDTQYF.